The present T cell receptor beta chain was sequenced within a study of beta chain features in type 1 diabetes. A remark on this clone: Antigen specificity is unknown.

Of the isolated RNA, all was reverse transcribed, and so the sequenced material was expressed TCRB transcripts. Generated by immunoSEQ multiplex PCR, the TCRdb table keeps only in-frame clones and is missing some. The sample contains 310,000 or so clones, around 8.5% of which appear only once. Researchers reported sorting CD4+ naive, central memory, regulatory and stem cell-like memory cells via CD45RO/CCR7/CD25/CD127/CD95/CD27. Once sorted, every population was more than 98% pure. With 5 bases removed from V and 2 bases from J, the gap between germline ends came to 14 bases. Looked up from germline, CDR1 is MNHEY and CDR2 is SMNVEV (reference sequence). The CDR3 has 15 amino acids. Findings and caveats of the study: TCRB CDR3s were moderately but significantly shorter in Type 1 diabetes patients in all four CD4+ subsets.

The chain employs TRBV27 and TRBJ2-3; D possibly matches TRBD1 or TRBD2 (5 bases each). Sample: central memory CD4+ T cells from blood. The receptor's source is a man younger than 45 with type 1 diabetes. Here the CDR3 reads CASSPQGRNTDTQYF. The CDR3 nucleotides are TGTGCCAGCAGTCCGCAGGGACGGAACACAGATACGCAGTATTTT.